This T cell receptor beta chain came from a study of spatial heterogeneity in lung cancer. Study-level points and caveats: Ubiquitous expanded tumor TCRs showed up in blood more at resection than follow-up.

In the library, each TCR cDNA molecule bore its own unique molecular identifier. TCRdb used MiXCR to reprocess the 5' RACE reads, holding one entry per CDR3 protein. The repertoire includes fewer than 25,000 distinct CDR3 sequences, 9.7% of them detected once, and 20% to 25% sits in the top ten. This clonotype was seen a few times. Its antigen is unknown. Time point indicated: blood at routine non-recurrence follow-up after resection. With 4 bases clipped from V and 0 bases from J, the junction kept 6 bases outside the gene matches. This CDR3 is 14 amino acids long. Germline V CDR1 and CDR2: SQVTM, ANQGSEA.

Source: PBMCs, taken at follow-up. This sequence was found in a male donor with early-stage non-small cell lung cancer. This chain uses TRBV29-1 with TRBJ2-7; TRBD1 matches 7 bases. As DNA, the CDR3 is TGCAGCGTTGTGGGACAGACCCGCTCCTACGAGCAGTACTTC. Its protein is CSVVGQTRSYEQYF.